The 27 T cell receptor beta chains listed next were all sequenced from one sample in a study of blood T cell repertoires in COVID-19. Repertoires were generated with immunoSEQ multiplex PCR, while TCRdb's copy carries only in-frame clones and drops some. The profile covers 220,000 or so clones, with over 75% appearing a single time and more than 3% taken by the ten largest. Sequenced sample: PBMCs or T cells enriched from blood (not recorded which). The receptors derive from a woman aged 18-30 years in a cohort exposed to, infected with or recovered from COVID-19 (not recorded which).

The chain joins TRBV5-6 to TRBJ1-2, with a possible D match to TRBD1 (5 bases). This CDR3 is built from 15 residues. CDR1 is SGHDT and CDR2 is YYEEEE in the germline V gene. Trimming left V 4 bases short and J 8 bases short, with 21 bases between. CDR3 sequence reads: CASSHMARDTYGYTF. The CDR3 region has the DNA TGTGCCAGCAGCCATATGGCCAGGGATACGTACGGCTACACCTTC.

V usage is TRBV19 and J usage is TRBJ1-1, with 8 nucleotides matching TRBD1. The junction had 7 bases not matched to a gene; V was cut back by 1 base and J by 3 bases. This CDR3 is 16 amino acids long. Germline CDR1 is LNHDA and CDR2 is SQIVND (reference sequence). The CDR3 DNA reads TGTGCCAGTAGTATAGCTCGGACAGGGCTACACACTGAAGCTTTCTTT. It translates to CASSIARTGLHTEAFF. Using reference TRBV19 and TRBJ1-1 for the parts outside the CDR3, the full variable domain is DGGITQSPKYLFRKEGQNVTLSCEQNLNHDAMYWYRQDPGQGLRLIYYSQIVNDFQKGDIAEGYSVSREKKESFPLTVTSAQKNPTAFYLCASSIARTGLHTEAFFGQGTRLTVV.

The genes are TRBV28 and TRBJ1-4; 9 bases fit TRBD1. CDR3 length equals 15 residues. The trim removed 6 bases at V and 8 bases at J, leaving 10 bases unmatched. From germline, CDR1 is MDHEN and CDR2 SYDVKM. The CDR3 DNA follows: TGTGCCAGCAGGCGCGCCGGGACAGGGAGGGAAAAACTGTTTTTT. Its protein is CASRRAGTGREKLFF. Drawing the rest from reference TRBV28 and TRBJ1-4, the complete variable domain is DVKVTQSSRYLVKRTGEKVFLECVQDMDHENMFWYRQDPGLGLRLIYFSYDVKMKEKGDIPEGYSVSREKKERFSLILESASTNQTSMYLCASRRAGTGREKLFFGSGTQLSVL.

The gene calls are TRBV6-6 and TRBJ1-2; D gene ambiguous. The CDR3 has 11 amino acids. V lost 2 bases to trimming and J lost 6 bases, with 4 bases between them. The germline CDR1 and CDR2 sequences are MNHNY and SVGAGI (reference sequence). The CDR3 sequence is CASSYQDGYTF. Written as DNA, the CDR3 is TGTGCCAGCAGTTACCAGGATGGCTACACCTTC.

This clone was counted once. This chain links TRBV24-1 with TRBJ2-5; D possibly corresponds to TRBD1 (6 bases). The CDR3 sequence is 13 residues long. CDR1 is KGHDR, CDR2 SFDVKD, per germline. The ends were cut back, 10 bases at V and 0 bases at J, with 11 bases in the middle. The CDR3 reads CATGHLNQETQYF. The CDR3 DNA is TGTGCCACGGGACACCTAAACCAAGAGACCCAGTACTTC.

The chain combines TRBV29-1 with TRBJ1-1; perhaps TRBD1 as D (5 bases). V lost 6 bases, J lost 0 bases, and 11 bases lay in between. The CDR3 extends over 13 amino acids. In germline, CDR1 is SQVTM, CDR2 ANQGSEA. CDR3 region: CSVGGIMNTEAFF. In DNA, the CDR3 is TGCAGCGTGGGGGGTATTATGAACACTGAAGCTTTCTTT.

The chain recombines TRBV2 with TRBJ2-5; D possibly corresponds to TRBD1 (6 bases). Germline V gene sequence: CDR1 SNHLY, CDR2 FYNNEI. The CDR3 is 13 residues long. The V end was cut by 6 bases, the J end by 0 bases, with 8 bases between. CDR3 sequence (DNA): TGTGCCAGCAGGGACAGCCACCAAGAGACCCAGTACTTC. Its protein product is CASRDSHQETQYF.

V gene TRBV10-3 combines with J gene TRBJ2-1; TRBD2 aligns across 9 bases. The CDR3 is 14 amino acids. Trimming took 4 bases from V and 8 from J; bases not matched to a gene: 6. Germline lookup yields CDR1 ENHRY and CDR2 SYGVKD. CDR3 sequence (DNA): TGTGCCATCAGTGGGGCGGGGGGGCCAGATGAGCAGTTCTTC. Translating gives CAISGAGGPDEQFF.

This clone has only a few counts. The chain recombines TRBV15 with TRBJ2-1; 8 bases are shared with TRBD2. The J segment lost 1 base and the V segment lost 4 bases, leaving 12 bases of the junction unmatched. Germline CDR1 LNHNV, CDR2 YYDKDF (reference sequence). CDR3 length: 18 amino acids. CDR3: CATSTSRASGSSYNEQFF. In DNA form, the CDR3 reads TGTGCCACCAGCACCTCCAGGGCTAGCGGGTCATCCTACAATGAGCAGTTCTTC.

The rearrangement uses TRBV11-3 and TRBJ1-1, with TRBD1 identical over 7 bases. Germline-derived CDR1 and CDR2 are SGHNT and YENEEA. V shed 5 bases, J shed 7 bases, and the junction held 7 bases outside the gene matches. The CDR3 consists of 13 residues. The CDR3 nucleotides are TGTGCCAGCAGCCCAGGGGGGTCTTATGAAGCTTTCTTT. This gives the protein CASSPGGSYEAFF. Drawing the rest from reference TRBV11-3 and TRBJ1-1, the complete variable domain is EAGVVQSPRYKIIEKKQPVAFWCNPISGHNTLYWYLQNLGQGPELLIRYENEEAVDDSQLPKDRFSAERLKGVDSTLKIQPAELGDSAVYLCASSPGGSYEAFFGQGTRLTVV.

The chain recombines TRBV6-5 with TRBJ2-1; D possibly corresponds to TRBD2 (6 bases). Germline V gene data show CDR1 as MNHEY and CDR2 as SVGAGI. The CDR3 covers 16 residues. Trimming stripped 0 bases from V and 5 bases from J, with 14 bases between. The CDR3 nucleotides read TGTGCCAGCAGTTACTCCGGACTATGGGTTGACAATGAGCAGTTCTTC. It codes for CASSYSGLWVDNEQFF.

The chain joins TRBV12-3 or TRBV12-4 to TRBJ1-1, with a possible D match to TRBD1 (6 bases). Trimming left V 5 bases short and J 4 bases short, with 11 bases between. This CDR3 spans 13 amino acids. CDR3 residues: CASSEQGTTEAFF. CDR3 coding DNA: TGTGCCAGCAGTGAACAGGGAACCACTGAAGCTTTCTTT.

The CDR3 DNA sequence: TGTGCCATCACGGGTAGCGGGAGGAGCTCCTACAATGAGCAGTTCTTC. This sequence encodes CAITGSGRSSYNEQFF. The V and J genes are TRBV10-3 and TRBJ2-1; 10 positions agree with TRBD2. Germline CDR1 and CDR2: ENHRY and SYGVKD. V shed 7 bases and J 0 bases; nucleotides not matched to a gene: 6. The CDR3 is 16 amino acids.

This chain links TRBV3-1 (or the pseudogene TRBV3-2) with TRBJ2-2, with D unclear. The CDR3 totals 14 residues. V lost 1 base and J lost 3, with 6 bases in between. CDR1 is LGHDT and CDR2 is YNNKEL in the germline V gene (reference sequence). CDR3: CASSQALDTGELFF. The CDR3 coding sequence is TGTGCCAGCAGCCAAGCTCTCGACACCGGGGAGCTGTTTTTT.

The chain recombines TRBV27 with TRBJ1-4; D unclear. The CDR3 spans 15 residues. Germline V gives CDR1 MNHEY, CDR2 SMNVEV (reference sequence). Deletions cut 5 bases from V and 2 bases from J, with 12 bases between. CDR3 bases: TGTGCCAGCAGTACCATGGCCGTGACTAATGAAAAACTGTTTTTT. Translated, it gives CASSTMAVTNEKLFF.

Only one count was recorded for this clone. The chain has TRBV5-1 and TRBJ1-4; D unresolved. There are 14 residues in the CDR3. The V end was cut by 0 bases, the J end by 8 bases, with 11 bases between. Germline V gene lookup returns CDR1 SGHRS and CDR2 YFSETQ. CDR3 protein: CASSLGQTLEKLFF. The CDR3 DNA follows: TGCGCCAGCAGCTTGGGGCAGACTCTGGAAAAACTGTTTTTT.

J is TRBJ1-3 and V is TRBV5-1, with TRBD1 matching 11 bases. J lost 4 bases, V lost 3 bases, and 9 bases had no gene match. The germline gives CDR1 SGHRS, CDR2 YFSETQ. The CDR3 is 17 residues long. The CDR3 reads CASSSDGQGAAGNTIYF. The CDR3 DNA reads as TGCGCCAGCAGCTCTGATGGACAGGGGGCAGCAGGAAACACCATATATTTT.

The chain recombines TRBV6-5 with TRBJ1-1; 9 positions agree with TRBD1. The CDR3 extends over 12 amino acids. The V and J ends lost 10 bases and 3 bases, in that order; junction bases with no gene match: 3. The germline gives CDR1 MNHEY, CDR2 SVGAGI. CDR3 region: CATQGADTEAFF. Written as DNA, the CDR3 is TGTGCCACACAGGGGGCGGACACTGAAGCTTTCTTT.

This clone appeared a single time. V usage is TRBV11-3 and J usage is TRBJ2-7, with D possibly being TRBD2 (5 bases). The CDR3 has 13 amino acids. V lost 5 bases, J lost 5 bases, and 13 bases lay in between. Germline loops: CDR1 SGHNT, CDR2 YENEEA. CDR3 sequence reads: CASSIGPGDEQYF. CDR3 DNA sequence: TGTGCCAGCAGCATCGGCCCCGGGGACGAGCAGTACTTC.

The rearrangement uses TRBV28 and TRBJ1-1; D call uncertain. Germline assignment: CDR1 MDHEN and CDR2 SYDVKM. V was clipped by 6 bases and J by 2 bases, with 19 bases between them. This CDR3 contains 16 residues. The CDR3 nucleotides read TGTGCCAGCAGCCCTAACTGGAGGGAGTATAACACTGAAGCTTTCTTT. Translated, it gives CASSPNWREYNTEAFF. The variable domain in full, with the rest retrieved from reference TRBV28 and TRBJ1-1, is DVKVTQSSRYLVKRTGEKVFLECVQDMDHENMFWYRQDPGLGLRLIYFSYDVKMKEKGDIPEGYSVSREKKERFSLILESASTNQTSMYLCASSPNWREYNTEAFFGQGTRLTVV.

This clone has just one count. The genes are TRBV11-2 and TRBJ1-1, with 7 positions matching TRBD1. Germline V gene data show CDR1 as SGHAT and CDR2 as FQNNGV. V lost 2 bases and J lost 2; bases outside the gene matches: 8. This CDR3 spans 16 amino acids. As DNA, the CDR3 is TGTGCCAGCAGCTTACCTCCGGACAGGAAAAACACTGAAGCTTTCTTT. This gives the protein CASSLPPDRKNTEAFF.

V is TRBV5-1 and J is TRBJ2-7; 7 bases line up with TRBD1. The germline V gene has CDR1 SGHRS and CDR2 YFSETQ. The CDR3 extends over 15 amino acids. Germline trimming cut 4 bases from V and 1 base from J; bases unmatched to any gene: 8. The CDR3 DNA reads TGCGCCAGCAGCCCTGGGACAGCAGATTCCTACGAGCAGTACTTC. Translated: CASSPGTADSYEQYF.

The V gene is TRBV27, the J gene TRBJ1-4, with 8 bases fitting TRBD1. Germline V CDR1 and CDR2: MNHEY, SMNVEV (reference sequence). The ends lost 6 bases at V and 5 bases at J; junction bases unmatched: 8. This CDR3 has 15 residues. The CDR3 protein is CASRRLGQDNEKLFF. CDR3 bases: TGTGCCAGCAGACGACTGGGACAGGACAATGAAAAACTGTTTTTT.

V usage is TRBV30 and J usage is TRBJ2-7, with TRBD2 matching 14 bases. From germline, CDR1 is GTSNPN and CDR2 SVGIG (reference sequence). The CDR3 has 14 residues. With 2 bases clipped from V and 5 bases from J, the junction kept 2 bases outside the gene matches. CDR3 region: CAWSPGLAGDEQYF. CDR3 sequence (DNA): TGTGCCTGGAGTCCGGGACTAGCGGGAGACGAGCAGTACTTC.

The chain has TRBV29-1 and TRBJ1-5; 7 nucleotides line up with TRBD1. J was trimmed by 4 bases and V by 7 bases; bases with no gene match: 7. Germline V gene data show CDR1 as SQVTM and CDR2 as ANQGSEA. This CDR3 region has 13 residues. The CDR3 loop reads CSATTGTNQPQHF. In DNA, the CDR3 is TGCAGCGCTACGACAGGGACAAATCAGCCCCAGCATTTT.

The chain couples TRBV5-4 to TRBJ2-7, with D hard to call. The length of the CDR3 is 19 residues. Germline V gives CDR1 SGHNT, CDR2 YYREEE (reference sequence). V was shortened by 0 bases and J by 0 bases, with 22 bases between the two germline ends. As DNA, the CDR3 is TGTGCCAGCAGCTTGGCCCTTCATACGGCGACAAAGAGCTCCTACGAGCAGTACTTC. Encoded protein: CASSLALHTATKSSYEQYF.

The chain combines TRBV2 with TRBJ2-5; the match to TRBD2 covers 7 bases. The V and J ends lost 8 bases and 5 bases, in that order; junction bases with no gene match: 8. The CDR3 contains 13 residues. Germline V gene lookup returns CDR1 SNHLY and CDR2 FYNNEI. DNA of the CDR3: TGTGCCAGCGGGTCGGGGGGAGCGGAGACCCAGTACTTC. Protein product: CASGSGGAETQYF.